The clone carrying this TCR beta chain came up once. The antigen is unknown. The CDR3 sequence is 15 residues long. Per germline, CDR1 MRHNA and CDR2 SNTAGT. Between the trimmed V and J ends, which lost 10 bases and 3 bases, there was a span of 20 bases. The data belong to a study of cytomegalovirus exposure and HLA in healthy donors. Study results and caveats: There were some V segments, including TRBV6-2 and TRBV6-3, excluded as indistinguishable.

The PCR used 60 Vbeta and 13 Jbeta primers. This table comes from immunoSEQ multiplex PCR, and its TCRdb copy is limited to in-frame clones, with some not included. The sample has approximately 190,000 clones; roughly 80% are singletons. Everyone who donated was a healthy bone marrow donor. The receptor was derived from a woman in her 30s in good health and CMV-seropositive. The V and J genes are TRBV6-4 and TRBJ2-3; TRBD2 might be the D (7 bases). Sequencing was done on a sample of PBMCs. The chain's CDR3 is CANLTRGGRTDTQYF. The CDR3 DNA reads TGTGCCAACCTAACGAGGGGGGGGCGTACAGATACGCAGTATTTT.